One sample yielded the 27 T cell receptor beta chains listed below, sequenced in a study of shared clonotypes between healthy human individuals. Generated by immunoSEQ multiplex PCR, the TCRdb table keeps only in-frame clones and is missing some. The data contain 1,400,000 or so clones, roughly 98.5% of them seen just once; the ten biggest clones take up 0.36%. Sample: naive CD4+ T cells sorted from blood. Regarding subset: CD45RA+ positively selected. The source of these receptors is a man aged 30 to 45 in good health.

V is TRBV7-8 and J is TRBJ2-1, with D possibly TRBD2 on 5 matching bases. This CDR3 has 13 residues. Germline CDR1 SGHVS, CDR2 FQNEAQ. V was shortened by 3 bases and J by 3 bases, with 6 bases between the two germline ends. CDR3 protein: CASSFGDYNEQFF. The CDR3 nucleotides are TGTGCCAGCAGCTTCGGGGACTACAATGAGCAGTTCTTC.

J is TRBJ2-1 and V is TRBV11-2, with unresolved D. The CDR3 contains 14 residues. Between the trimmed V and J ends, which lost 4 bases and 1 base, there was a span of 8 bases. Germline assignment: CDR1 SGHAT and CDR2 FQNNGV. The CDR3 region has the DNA TGTGCCAGCAGCTCGGCCCGGTCCTACAATGAGCAGTTCTTC. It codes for CASSSARSYNEQFF.

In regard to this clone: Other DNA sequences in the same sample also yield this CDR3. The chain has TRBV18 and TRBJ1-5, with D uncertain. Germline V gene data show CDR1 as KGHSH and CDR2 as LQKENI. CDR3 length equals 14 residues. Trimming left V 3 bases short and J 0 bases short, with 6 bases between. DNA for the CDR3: TGTGCCAGCTCACCGGCCGGTAGCAATCAGCCCCAGCATTTT. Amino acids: CASSPAGSNQPQHF. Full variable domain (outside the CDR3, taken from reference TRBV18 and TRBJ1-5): NAGVMQNPRHLVRRRGQEARLRCSPMKGHSHVYWYRQLPEEGLKFMVYLQKENIIDESGMPKERFSAEFPKEGPSILRIQQVVRGDSAAYFCASSPAGSNQPQHFGDGTRLSIL.

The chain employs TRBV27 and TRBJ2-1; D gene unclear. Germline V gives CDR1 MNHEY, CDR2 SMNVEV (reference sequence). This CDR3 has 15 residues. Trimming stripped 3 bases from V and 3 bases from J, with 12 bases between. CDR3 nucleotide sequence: TGTGCCAGCAGTTTTGTGGCGGATCGCTACAATGAGCAGTTCTTC. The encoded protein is CASSFVADRYNEQFF.

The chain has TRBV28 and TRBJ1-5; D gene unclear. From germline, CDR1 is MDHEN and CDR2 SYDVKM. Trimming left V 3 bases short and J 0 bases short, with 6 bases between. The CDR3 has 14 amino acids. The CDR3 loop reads CASSFGYSNQPQHF. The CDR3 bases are TGTGCCAGCAGTTTCGGTTATAGCAATCAGCCCCAGCATTTT.

CDR3 bases: TGTGCCAGCAGACTTGAGACAGCCGGGACCCACTATGGCTACACCTTC. Translating gives CASRLETAGTHYGYTF. The chain has TRBV2 and TRBJ1-2; D may be TRBD1 (5 bases). The germline gives CDR1 SNHLY, CDR2 FYNNEI. The CDR3 contains 16 residues. V dropped 6 bases and J dropped 3 bases, with 20 bases sitting between them. Using reference TRBV2 and TRBJ1-2 for the parts outside the CDR3, the full variable domain is EPEVTQTPSHQVTQMGQEVILRCVPISNHLYFYWYRQILGQKVEFLVSFYNNEISEKSEIFDDQFSVERPDGSNFTLKIRSTKLEDSAMYFCASRLETAGTHYGYTFGSGTRLTVV.

The CDR3 protein is CASSRDRPYGYTF. The CDR3 DNA sequence: TGTGCCAGCAGCCGGGACAGACCCTATGGCTACACCTTC. V and J are TRBV7-2 and TRBJ1-2, with 7 nucleotides matching TRBD1. The germline gives CDR1 SGHTA, CDR2 FQGNSA. V gave up 5 bases and J gave up 4 bases; unmatched junction bases: 4. This CDR3 spans 13 amino acids. Variable domain in full (rest from reference TRBV7-2 and TRBJ1-2): GAGVSQSPSNKVTEKGKDVELRCDPISGHTALYWYRQSLGQGLEFLIYFQGNSAPDKSGLPSDRFSAERTGGSVSTLTIQRTQQEDSAVYLCASSRDRPYGYTFGSGTRLTVV.

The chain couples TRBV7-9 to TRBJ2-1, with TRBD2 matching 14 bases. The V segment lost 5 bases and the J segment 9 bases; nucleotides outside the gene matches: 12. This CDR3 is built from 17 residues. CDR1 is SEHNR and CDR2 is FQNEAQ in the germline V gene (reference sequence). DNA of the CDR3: TGTGCCAGCAGCCCCCCGGGACTAGCGGGAGAGCTGGGTGAGCAGTTCTTC. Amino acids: CASSPPGLAGELGEQFF.

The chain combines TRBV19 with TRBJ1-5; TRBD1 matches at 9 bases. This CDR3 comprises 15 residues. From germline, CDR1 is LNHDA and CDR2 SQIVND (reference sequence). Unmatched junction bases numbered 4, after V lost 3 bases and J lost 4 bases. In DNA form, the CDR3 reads TGTGCCAGTAGTATCGGGACAGGGCGAAATCAGCCCCAGCATTTT. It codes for CASSIGTGRNQPQHF.

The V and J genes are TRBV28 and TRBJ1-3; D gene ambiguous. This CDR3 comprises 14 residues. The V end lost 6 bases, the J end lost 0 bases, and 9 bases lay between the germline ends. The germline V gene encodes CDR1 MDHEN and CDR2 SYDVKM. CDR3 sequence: CASSPRTSGNTIYF. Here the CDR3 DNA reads TGTGCCAGCAGCCCTCGGACCTCTGGAAACACCATATATTTT.

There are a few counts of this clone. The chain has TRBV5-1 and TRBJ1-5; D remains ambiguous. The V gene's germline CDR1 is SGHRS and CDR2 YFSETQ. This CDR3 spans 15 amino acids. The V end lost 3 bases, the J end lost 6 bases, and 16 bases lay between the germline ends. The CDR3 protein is CASSSDGEEGQPQHF. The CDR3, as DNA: TGCGCCAGCAGCTCCGACGGGGAAGAGGGTCAGCCCCAGCATTTT.

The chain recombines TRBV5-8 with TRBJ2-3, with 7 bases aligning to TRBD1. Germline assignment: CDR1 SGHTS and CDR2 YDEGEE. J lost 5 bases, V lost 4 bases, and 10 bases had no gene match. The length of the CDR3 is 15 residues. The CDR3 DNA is TGTGCCAGCAGCCGACCGGACAGGTGGGAAGATACGCAGTATTTT. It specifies CASSRPDRWEDTQYF.

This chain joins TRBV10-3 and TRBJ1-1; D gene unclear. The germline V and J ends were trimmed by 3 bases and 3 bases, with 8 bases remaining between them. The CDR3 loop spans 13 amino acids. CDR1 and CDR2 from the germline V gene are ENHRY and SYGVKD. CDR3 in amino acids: CAISEVGHTEAFF. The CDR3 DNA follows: TGTGCCATCAGTGAAGTGGGCCACACTGAAGCTTTCTTT.

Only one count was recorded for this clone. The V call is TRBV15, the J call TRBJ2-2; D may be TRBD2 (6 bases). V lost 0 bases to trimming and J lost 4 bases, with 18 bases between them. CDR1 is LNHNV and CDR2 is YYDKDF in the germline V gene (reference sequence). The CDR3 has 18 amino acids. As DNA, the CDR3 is TGTGCCACCAGCAGAGATTATGGGGGACTTGGTAGCACCGGGGAGCTGTTTTTT. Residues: CATSRDYGGLGSTGELFF. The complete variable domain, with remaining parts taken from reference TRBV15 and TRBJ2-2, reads DAMVIQNPRYQVTQFGKPVTLSCSQTLNHNVMYWYQQKSSQAPKLLFHYYDKDFNNEADTPDNFQSRRPNTSFCFLDIRSPGLGDTAMYLCATSRDYGGLGSTGELFFGEGSRLTVL.

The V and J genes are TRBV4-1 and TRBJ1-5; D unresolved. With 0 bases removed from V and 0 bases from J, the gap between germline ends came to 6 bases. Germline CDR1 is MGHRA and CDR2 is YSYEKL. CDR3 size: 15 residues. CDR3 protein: CASSQDRNSNQPQHF. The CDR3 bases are TGCGCCAGCAGCCAAGATAGGAATAGCAATCAGCCCCAGCATTTT.

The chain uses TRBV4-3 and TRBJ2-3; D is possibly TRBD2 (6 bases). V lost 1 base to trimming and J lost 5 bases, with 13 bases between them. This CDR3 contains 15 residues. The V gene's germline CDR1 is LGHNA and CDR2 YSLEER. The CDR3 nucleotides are TGCGCCAGCAGCCAAGGCGGAGGGCAGGGAGATACGCAGTATTTT. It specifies CASSQGGGQGDTQYF.

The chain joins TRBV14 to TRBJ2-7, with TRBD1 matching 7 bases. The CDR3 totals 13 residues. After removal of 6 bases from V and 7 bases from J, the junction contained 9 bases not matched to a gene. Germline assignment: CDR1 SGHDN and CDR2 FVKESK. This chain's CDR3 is CASRPLTGLEQYF. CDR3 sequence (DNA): TGTGCCAGCAGACCTCTGACAGGGCTTGAGCAGTACTTC.

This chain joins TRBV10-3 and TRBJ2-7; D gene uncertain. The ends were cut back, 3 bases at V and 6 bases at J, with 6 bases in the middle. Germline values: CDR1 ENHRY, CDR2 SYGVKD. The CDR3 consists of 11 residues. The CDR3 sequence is CAISDLSEQYF. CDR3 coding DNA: TGTGCCATCAGTGATCTGAGCGAGCAGTACTTC.

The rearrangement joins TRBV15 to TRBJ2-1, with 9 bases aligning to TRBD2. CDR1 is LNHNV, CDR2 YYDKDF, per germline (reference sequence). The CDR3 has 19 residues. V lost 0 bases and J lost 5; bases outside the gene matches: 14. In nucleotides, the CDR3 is TGTGCCACCAGCAGAGATCGGTCAAGCGGGAGGTTTAAGGACAATGAGCAGTTCTTC. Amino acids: CATSRDRSSGRFKDNEQFF.

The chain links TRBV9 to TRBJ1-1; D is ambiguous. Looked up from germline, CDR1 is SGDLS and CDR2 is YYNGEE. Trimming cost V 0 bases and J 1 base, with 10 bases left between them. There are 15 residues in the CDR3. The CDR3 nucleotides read TGTGCCAGCAGCGTAGGCCATCTGGAGAACACTGAAGCTTTCTTT. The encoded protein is CASSVGHLENTEAFF. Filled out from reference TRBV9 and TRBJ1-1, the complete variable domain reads DSGVTQTPKHLITATGQRVTLRCSPRSGDLSVYWYQQSLDQGLQFLIQYYNGEERAKGNILERFSAQQFPDLHSELNLSSLELGDSALYFCASSVGHLENTEAFFGQGTRLTVV.

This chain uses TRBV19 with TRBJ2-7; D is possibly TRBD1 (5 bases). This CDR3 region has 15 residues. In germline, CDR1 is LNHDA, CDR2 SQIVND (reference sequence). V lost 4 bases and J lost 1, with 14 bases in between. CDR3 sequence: CASSTASRASYEQYF. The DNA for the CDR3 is TGTGCCAGTAGTACCGCTTCCAGGGCATCCTACGAGCAGTACTTC.

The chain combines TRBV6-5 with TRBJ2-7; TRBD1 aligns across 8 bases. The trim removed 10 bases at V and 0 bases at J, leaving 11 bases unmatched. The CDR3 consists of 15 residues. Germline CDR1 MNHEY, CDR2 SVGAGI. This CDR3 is CATSSGTGLSYEQYF. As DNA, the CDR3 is TGTGCCACCTCCTCCGGGACAGGCCTCTCCTACGAGCAGTACTTC.

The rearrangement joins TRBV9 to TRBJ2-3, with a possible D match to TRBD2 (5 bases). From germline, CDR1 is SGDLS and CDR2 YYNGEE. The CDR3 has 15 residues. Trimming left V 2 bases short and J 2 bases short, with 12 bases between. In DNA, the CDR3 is TGTGCCAGCAGCGTTTGGACTGGATACACAGATACGCAGTATTTT. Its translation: CASSVWTGYTDTQYF.

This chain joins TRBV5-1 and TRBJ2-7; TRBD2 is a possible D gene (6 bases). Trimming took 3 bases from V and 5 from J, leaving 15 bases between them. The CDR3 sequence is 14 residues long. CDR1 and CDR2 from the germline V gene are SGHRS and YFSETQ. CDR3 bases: TGCGCCAGCAGCTCGGGGGACCTCGCGAACGAGCAGTACTTC. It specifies CASSSGDLANEQYF.

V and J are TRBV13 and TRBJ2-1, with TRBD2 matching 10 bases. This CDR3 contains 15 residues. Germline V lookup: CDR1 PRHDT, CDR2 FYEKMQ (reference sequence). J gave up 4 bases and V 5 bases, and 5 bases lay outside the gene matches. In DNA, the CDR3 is TGTGCCAGCAGCCCCGGGACTAGCGAATACAATGAGCAGTTCTTC. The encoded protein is CASSPGTSEYNEQFF.

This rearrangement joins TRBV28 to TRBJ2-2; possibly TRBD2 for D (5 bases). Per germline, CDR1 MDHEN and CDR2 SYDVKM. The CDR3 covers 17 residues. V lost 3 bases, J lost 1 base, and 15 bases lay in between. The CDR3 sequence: CASSLATRELNTGELFF. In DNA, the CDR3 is TGTGCCAGCAGTTTGGCGACCCGGGAACTGAACACCGGGGAGCTGTTTTTT.

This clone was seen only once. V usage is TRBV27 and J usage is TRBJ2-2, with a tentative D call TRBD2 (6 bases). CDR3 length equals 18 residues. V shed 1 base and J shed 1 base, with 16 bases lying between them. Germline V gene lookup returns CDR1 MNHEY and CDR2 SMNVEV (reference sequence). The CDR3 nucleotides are TGTGCCAGCAGTTTATACCTAAGTCGCGGGGTGAACACCGGGGAGCTGTTTTTT. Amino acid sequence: CASSLYLSRGVNTGELFF.